A selection of T cell receptor beta chains follows, all from one sample in a study of T cell responses to AZD1222 COVID-19 vaccine. The assay was immunoSEQ multiplex PCR, and TCRdb's table has in-frame clones only and misses some. This sample has 100,000 to 150,000 clones, with 80% to 90% found just once. The sequencing here drew on peripheral blood, taken on day 0 of AZD1222 vaccination. All receptors come from an adult in good health. CDR3s include the opening cysteine and the closing phenylalanine or tryptophan. D genes are given only for firm matches. A row's size may be missing; if present it is once, few, many or a size class.

cdr3_length d_call j_call clone_size v_call cdr3_nt cdr3_aa
18 TRBD2 TRBJ2-3 . TRBV5-1 TGCGCCAGCAGCTTGCCGACTAGCGGGGGCCATAACACAGATACGCAGTATTTT CASSLPTSGGHNTDTQYF
13 TRBD1 TRBJ2-5 . TRBV5-1 TGCGCCAGCAGCCTACAGGGGGCTGAGACCCAGTACTTC CASSLQGAETQYF
14 . TRBJ1-5 . TRBV28 TGTGCCAGCAGTCGCAGGGTAGGCAATCAGCCCCAGCATTTT CASSRRVGNQPQHF
16 . TRBJ2-5 . TRBV7-9 TGTGCCAGCAGCCTTTCTAGCGTCCTGGGGGAAGAGACCCAGTACTTC CASSLSSVLGEETQYF
15 . TRBJ2-2 . TRBV11-2 TGTGCCAGCAGCTTAGCTCCCTCTCACACCGGGGAGCTGTTTTTT CASSLAPSHTGELFF
15 . TRBJ1-2 . TRBV6-4 TGTGCCAGCAGTGTCCGCAGGGGAACAAACTATGGCTACACCTTC CASSVRRGTNYGYTF
16 . TRBJ1-2 . TRBV4-2 TGTGCCAGCAACCAAGATGCGTTCGGGGTGGGCTATGGCTACACCTTC CASNQDAFGVGYGYTF
12 . TRBJ2-2 few TRBV7-9 TGTGCCAGCAGCCCCTACACCGGGGAGCTGTTTTTT CASSPYTGELFF
15 TRBD1 TRBJ2-7 . TRBV4-1 TGCGCCAGCAGCCAAGTCCGGGACAGGGCCGGCGAGCAGTACTTC CASSQVRDRAGEQYF
14 TRBD1 TRBJ2-7 . TRBV28 TGTGCCAGCAGTTGGGGGACAGGAGCCTACGAGCAGTACTTC CASSWGTGAYEQYF
14 . TRBJ2-5 once TRBV28 TGTGCCAGCAGTTTACTAGCGAGGGGGGAGACCCAGTACTTC CASSLLARGETQYF
19 TRBD1 TRBJ2-2 . TRBV6-2/TRBV6-3 TGTGCCAGCAGCCCGCCGAGCACGTTGGACAGGTTGTCAACCGGGGAGCTGTTTTTT CASSPPSTLDRLSTGELFF
14 . TRBJ1-3 . TRBV27 TGTGCCAGCAGTTTAGCCGGGTATGGAAACACCATATATTTT CASSLAGYGNTIYF
15 . TRBJ2-2 . TRBV5-4 TGTGCCAGCAGCTTGGGCCCGGGGAACACCGGGGAGCTGTTTTTT CASSLGPGNTGELFF
15 . TRBJ1-2 . TRBV3-1/TRBV3-2 TGTGCCAGCAGCCCTCGACAGGTTCGAACCTATGGCTACACCTTC CASSPRQVRTYGYTF
13 . TRBJ2-7 . TRBV7-3 TGTGCCAGCAGCCCGGGTGCACGGGGCGAGCAGTACTTC CASSPGARGEQYF
17 TRBD1 TRBJ2-6 . TRBV19 TGTGCCAGTAATATTCCAGGGGGCGGTTCTGGGGCCAACGTCCTGACTTTC CASNIPGGGSGANVLTF
15 . TRBJ2-1 . TRBV6-4 TGTGCCAGCAGTGACCCGGTCCCGGCCAACAATGAGCAGTTCTTC CASSDPVPANNEQFF
15 . TRBJ1-2 . TRBV21-1 TGTGCCAGCAGCCACTCCCGGGACAGAGACCATGGCTACACCTTC CASSHSRDRDHGYTF
15 . TRBJ2-5 . TRBV7-9 TGTGCCAGCAGCTTGGAAGGAGGGGGGGAAGAGACCCAGTACTTC CASSLEGGGEETQYF
13 . TRBJ2-4 . TRBV29-1 TGCAGCGTTGAGGGGGGAGCCAAAAACATTCAGTACTTC CSVEGGAKNIQYF
15 . TRBJ2-2 . TRBV3-1/TRBV3-2 TGTGCCAGCAGCCCCCTTGGTAGCGCGGCCGGGGAGCTGTTTTTT CASSPLGSAAGELFF
13 . TRBJ2-7 once TRBV14 TGTGCCAGCAGCCAAGGGGGGTCGAGGGAGCAGTACTTC CASSQGGSREQYF
17 . TRBJ2-1 once TRBV11-2 TGTGCCAGCAGCTTAGATCGAGGGTTAGCTCCCAGCGGTGAGCAGTTCTTC CASSLDRGLAPSGEQFF
14 . TRBJ1-6 . TRBV5-4 TGTGCCAGCAGCCACCGGGACAAGAATTCACCCCTCCACTTT CASSHRDKNSPLHF
17 . TRBJ1-3 . TRBV5-5 TGTGCCAGCAGCTCCCTGTCCGGGGGACGCTCTGGAAACACCATATATTTT CASSSLSGGRSGNTIYF
16 . TRBJ1-3 . TRBV10-3 TGTGCCATCAGTGAGTCGACACCCTCCTCTGGAAACACCATATATTTT CAISESTPSSGNTIYF
17 TRBD2 TRBJ2-3 . TRBV28 TGTGCCAGCAGTCTACTACTAGCGGGAGGCGAGGAAGATACGCAGTATTTT CASSLLLAGGEEDTQYF
17 TRBD2 TRBJ2-2 . TRBV19 TGTGCCAGTAGTATAGCGAGGCTAGCGGGCTACACCGGGGAGCTGTTTTTT CASSIARLAGYTGELFF
14 . TRBJ1-4 . TRBV7-9 TGTGCCAGCAGCCCCCAGGCATTTAATGAAAAACTGTTTTTT CASSPQAFNEKLFF
13 . TRBJ2-6 once TRBV5-1 TGCGCCAGCAGCTTAGCCGGGCGTAACGTCCTGACTTTC CASSLAGRNVLTF
13 TRBD1 TRBJ1-2 . TRBV2 TGTGCCACCCGGACAGGGGGCGACTATGGCTACACCTTC CATRTGGDYGYTF
15 . TRBJ2-7 . TRBV6-1 TGTGCCAGCAGTGAAGGCGCACAGGTCGCCTACGAGCAGTACTTC CASSEGAQVAYEQYF